These 4 T cell receptor beta chains were all obtained from the same sample, sequenced in a study of tumor-infiltrating lymphocytes in primary liver carcinoma. Synthesis of TCR beta cDNA was carried out from 500 ng total RNA with a constant-region primer. Generation of the TCR beta libraries relied on three nested multiplex PCR rounds using slightly modified ARM-PCR. The first two PCR rounds, approximately 10 cycles each, used TRBV1-TRBV30 forward primers and a C-beta reverse primer. TCRdb re-derived calls from the multiplex PCR reads in MiXCR, one entry per CDR3 protein. Here the sample spans nearly 200,000 distinct CDR3 sequences, about 61% being singletons. Unsorted whole blood served as the source of blood RNA, and germline DNA was extracted as well. Sequenced sample: peripheral blood. These receptors all stem from a woman between 55 and 75 years old with primary liver carcinoma and hepatitis B virus infection.

This chain connects TRBV5-1 to TRBJ2-4, with D uncertain. V gave up 5 bases and J gave up 8 bases, with 14 bases separating them. The CDR3 contains 13 residues. Looked up from germline, CDR1 is SGHRS and CDR2 is YFSETQ. CDR3 nucleotides: TGCGCCAGCAGGGGCGCCGGAAACGACATTCAGTACTTC. This codes for CASRGAGNDIQYF.

In the case of this clonotype: It is likely a read error, because the conserved phenylalanine at the end of the CDR3 is missing. The J gene is TRBJ1-6, the V gene TRBV7-9; a weak D match, TRBD1 (6 bases). Germline CDR1 and CDR2: SEHNR and FQNEAQ (reference sequence). Trimming shortened V by 0 bases and J by 4 bases, and 13 bases separated the two germline ends. The CDR3 runs to 17 residues. CDR3 in DNA: TGTGCCAGCAGCTTAGCCTCCGGGACACCATATAATTCACCCCTCCACCTT. It encodes CASSLASGTPYNSPLHL.

Details on this clonotype: At one boundary the junction diverges from the germline segment, which might be a read error. This chain connects TRBV4-1 to TRBJ2-3; the D is unclear. The germline V gene encodes CDR1 MGHRA and CDR2 YSYEKL. The length of the CDR3 is 17 residues. The CDR3, as DNA: TGTGCCAGCAGCCAACTCCCCGTACATCCTAGCACAGATACGCAGTATTTT. This codes for CASSQLPVHPSTDTQYF.

This clonotype was seen a single time. This sequence joins TRBV11-1 and TRBJ2-5, with 7 nucleotides matching TRBD1. J gave up 0 bases and V 5 bases, and 3 bases lay outside the gene matches. This CDR3 contains 14 residues. CDR1 and CDR2 from the germline V gene are SGHAT and FQDESV (reference sequence). Here the CDR3 reads CASSGTVDQETQYF. The CDR3 coding sequence is TGTGCCAGCAGCGGGACAGTGGACCAAGAGACCCAGTACTTC. Using reference TRBV11-1 and TRBJ2-5 for the parts outside the CDR3, the full variable domain is EAEVAQSPRYKITEKSQAVAFWCDPISGHATLYWYRQILGQGPELLVQFQDESVVDDSQLPKDRFSAERLKGVDSTLKIQPAELGDSAMYLCASSGTVDQETQYFGPGTRLLVL.